This T cell receptor (beta chain) appears in the sequencing data of a study of blood T cells in healthy people across ages. Comment on this clonotype: The antigen remains undetermined.

Healthy Caucasian individuals from Russia aged roughly 6 to 90 served as donors. PBMCs numbering at least 7 million were isolated per sample. Primers used in a second PCR of about 6 to 11 cycles were a sample-barcoded 5' primer and a J-beta primer mix. MiXCR, applied by TCRdb to the 5' RACE reads, yields one record per CDR3 protein. The repertoire has about 1.1 million distinct CDR3 sequences, roughly two fifths of them found once; the top ten carry 13%. Overall study results and limits: Older individuals had lower TCR beta diversity per million T cells (the decline was roughly linear). Percentage of naive T cells showed a strong correlation with TCR beta diversity.

The sequencing input was blood. The clonotype was recovered from a man aged 18-30 years in good health.

The chain's CDR3 is CASSLILGDSGNTIYF. In nucleotides, the CDR3 is TGCGCCAGCAGCCTAATTCTTGGAGACTCTGGAAACACCATATATTTT. This chain links TRBV4-3 with TRBJ1-3; no definite D call. The CDR3 consists of 16 residues. From germline, CDR1 is LGHNA and CDR2 YSLEER. Trimming removed 4 bases from V and 0 bases from J, with 13 bases in between.